Following are 30 T cell receptor beta chains from one sample sequenced in a study of blood T cell repertoires in COVID-19. Repertoires were generated with immunoSEQ multiplex PCR, while TCRdb's copy carries only in-frame clones and drops some. Of a few hundred thousand clones in the sample, over 75% are singletons; the top ten hold roughly 4.5%. Sequencing was carried out using peripheral blood. The receptors originated from a man over 45 with acute or convalescent COVID-19.

This chain links TRBV6-5 with TRBJ1-6; D ambiguous. This CDR3 is 14 amino acids long. Germline V gives CDR1 MNHEY, CDR2 SVGAGI. V was shortened by 9 bases and J by 0 bases, with 9 bases between the two germline ends. CDR3 sequence: CASSGRSYNSPLHF. CDR3 coding DNA: TGTGCCAGTTCGGGTCGCTCCTATAATTCACCCCTCCACTTT.

The chain employs TRBV5-1 and TRBJ1-2, with 10 bases that match TRBD1. The J segment lost 8 bases and the V segment lost 3 bases, leaving 4 bases of the junction unmatched. This CDR3 has 13 residues. In germline, CDR1 is SGHRS, CDR2 YFSETQ. CDR3 sequence reads: CASSSGQGSGYTF. In nucleotides, the CDR3 is TGCGCCAGCAGCTCGGGACAGGGGAGCGGCTACACCTTC. Filled out from reference TRBV5-1 and TRBJ1-2, the complete variable domain reads KAGVTQTPRYLIKTRGQQVTLSCSPISGHRSVSWYQQTPGQGLQFLFEYFSETQRNKGNFPGRFSGRQFSNSRSEMNVSTLELGDSALYLCASSSGQGSGYTFGSGTRLTVV.

This sequence joins TRBV19 and TRBJ1-2; the D gene is possibly TRBD1 (6 bases). The CDR3 runs 13 residues. Germline V gene data show CDR1 as LNHDA and CDR2 as SQIVND (reference sequence). Trimming left V 6 bases short and J 7 bases short, with 15 bases between. CDR3 protein: CASSPDIQGGYTF. The CDR3 DNA reads as TGTGCCAGTAGCCCGGACATACAGGGTGGCTACACCTTC.

This clone was counted once. The rearrangement joins TRBV27 to TRBJ2-7; D possibly corresponds to TRBD2 (5 bases). Per the germline V gene, CDR1 is MNHEY and CDR2 is SMNVEV (reference sequence). The CDR3 runs to 17 residues. The V end lost 3 bases, the J end lost 2 bases, and 20 bases lay between the germline ends. CDR3 nucleotide sequence: TGTGCCAGCAGTTTGGGCTGGTCTTCTAGCTTCACCTACGAGCAGTACTTC. Translating it yields CASSLGWSSSFTYEQYF.

This chain links TRBV11-1 with TRBJ2-3; the D gene is possibly TRBD1 (6 bases). Trimming pared 2 bases from V and 1 base from J, leaving 7 bases between. The length of the CDR3 is 14 residues. Germline loops: CDR1 SGHAT, CDR2 FQDESV (reference sequence). The CDR3 bases are TGTGCCAGCAGCTTATGGACAGGCACAGATACGCAGTATTTT. This gives the protein CASSLWTGTDTQYF.

The chain carries TRBV30 and TRBJ2-5; no clear D gene. Per the germline V gene, CDR1 is GTSNPN and CDR2 is SVGIG (reference sequence). V dropped 6 bases and J dropped 4 bases, with 12 bases sitting between them. The CDR3 length is 12 residues. This CDR3 reads CACRNRGETQYF. The CDR3 coding sequence is TGTGCCTGCCGTAATAGAGGAGAGACCCAGTACTTC.

The J gene is TRBJ1-4, the V gene TRBV6-1; D unclear. Germline V gives CDR1 MNHNS, CDR2 SASEGT. V lost 3 bases, J lost 8 bases, and 16 bases lay in between. The CDR3 runs 15 residues. Here the CDR3 DNA reads TGTGCCAGCAGTGATGGAGCTCCCATTGTGGAAAAACTGTTTTTT. Translated: CASSDGAPIVEKLFF.

The rearrangement joins TRBV5-1 to TRBJ2-3; weak D call: TRBD1 (6 bases). The V gene's germline CDR1 is SGHRS and CDR2 YFSETQ. V was cut by 0 bases and J by 5 bases, with 10 bases left in between. CDR3 length: 14 residues. CDR3: CASSLGQGIDTQYF. The CDR3 DNA sequence: TGCGCCAGCAGCTTGGGCCAGGGGATAGATACGCAGTATTTT.

The gene calls are TRBV5-1 and TRBJ2-1; a weak D match, TRBD1 (6 bases). V gave up 4 bases and J gave up 5 bases, with 10 bases separating them. The CDR3 extends over 13 amino acids. Germline V gene sequence: CDR1 SGHRS, CDR2 YFSETQ. The CDR3 reads CASSPTGHNEQFF. CDR3 coding DNA: TGCGCCAGCAGCCCCACAGGGCACAATGAGCAGTTCTTC.

The V call is TRBV5-1, the J call TRBJ2-3; 8 bases are shared with TRBD1. Germline CDR1 reads SGHRS; CDR2 reads YFSETQ. Unmatched junction bases numbered 7, after V lost 3 bases and J lost 1 base. The CDR3 totals 16 residues. The CDR3 nucleotides read TGCGCCAGCAGCTCCCGCGGACAGGGCGGCACAGATACGCAGTATTTT. Amino acid sequence: CASSSRGQGGTDTQYF.

The V call is TRBV27, the J call TRBJ2-3, with a possible D match to TRBD2 (6 bases). V lost 5 bases to trimming and J lost 0 bases, with 15 bases between them. This CDR3 is 16 amino acids long. In germline, CDR1 is MNHEY, CDR2 SMNVEV (reference sequence). The CDR3 DNA reads TGTGCCAGCAGTCCGTGGGTAGCGGCTAGCACAGATACGCAGTATTTT. It codes for CASSPWVAASTDTQYF.

The V gene is TRBV25-1, the J gene TRBJ1-1, with TRBD1 as a possible D gene (5 bases). Germline loops: CDR1 MGHDK, CDR2 SYGVNS. This CDR3 is built from 14 residues. V was trimmed by 10 bases and J by 1 base, leaving 16 bases between them. CDR3 bases: TGTGCCACTCAACAAACGACAGCGAACACTGAAGCTTTCTTT. It encodes CATQQTTANTEAFF.

J is TRBJ1-5 and V is TRBV19; D might be TRBD1 (5 bases). The CDR3 loop spans 13 amino acids. Trimming pared 5 bases from V and 7 bases from J, leaving 12 bases between. Germline V lookup: CDR1 LNHDA, CDR2 SQIVND (reference sequence). Here the CDR3 DNA reads TGTGCCAGTAGTGTCGGGGGGAGACAGCCCCAGCATTTT. It encodes CASSVGGRQPQHF.

The rearrangement links TRBV12-2 to TRBJ1-6. TRBV12-2 is tagged as a pseudogene. The CDR3 totals 13 residues. DNA of the CDR3: TGTGCAACCCCCCGGCGGAAGAGTTCACCCCTCCACTTT. Protein sequence: CATPRRKSSPLHF.

This clone has a handful of counts. The rearrangement links TRBV14 to TRBJ2-7; D is uncertain. Germline V lookup: CDR1 SGHDN, CDR2 FVKESK. This CDR3 is 13 amino acids long. The V end was cut by 4 bases, the J end by 3 bases, with 10 bases between. The CDR3 protein is CASSRLLGYEQYF. The DNA of the CDR3 is TGTGCCAGCAGCCGGCTCCTTGGCTACGAGCAGTACTTC.

The chain recombines TRBV18 with TRBJ2-2; possibly TRBD1 for D (5 bases). The CDR3 runs to 15 residues. Deletions cut 0 bases from V and 3 bases from J, with 8 bases between. Germline V CDR1 and CDR2: KGHSH, LQKENI. CDR3 amino acids: CASSPPAGYTGELFF. CDR3 DNA sequence: TGTGCCAGCTCACCACCGGCAGGGTACACCGGGGAGCTGTTTTTT. Full variable domain (remainder filled in from reference TRBV18 and TRBJ2-2): NAGVMQNPRHLVRRRGQEARLRCSPMKGHSHVYWYRQLPEEGLKFMVYLQKENIIDESGMPKERFSAEFPKEGPSILRIQQVVRGDSAAYFCASSPPAGYTGELFFGEGSRLTVL.

This rearrangement joins TRBV5-6 to TRBJ1-6; the D gene is possibly TRBD1 (6 bases). Trimming left V 3 bases short and J 10 bases short, with 17 bases between. CDR1 SGHDT and CDR2 YYEEEE come from the germline V gene. The CDR3 is 15 residues long. The CDR3 nucleotides read TGTGCCAGCAGCTGGCGGGGGGGGCAGAGGTCACCCCTCCACTTT. Protein sequence: CASSWRGGQRSPLHF.

This rearrangement joins TRBV18 to TRBJ1-1; TRBD1 matches 7 bases. With V trimmed by 3 bases and J by 3 bases, 1 base remained unmatched. Germline V lookup: CDR1 KGHSH, CDR2 LQKENI. The CDR3 contains 13 residues. The CDR3 DNA follows: TGTGCCAGCTCACCGGGACAGCACACTGAAGCTTTCTTT. Its translation: CASSPGQHTEAFF.

This clone was counted a few times. The chain combines TRBV30 with TRBJ2-6; possibly TRBD1 for D (6 bases). From germline, CDR1 is GTSNPN and CDR2 SVGIG (reference sequence). Trimming left V 7 bases short and J 4 bases short, with 14 bases between. The length of the CDR3 is 14 residues. The CDR3 nucleotides are TGTGCCTACCACAACAGGGAGGGGGCCAACGTCCTGACTTTC. This codes for CAYHNREGANVLTF. The complete variable domain, with remaining parts taken from reference TRBV30 and TRBJ2-6, reads SQTIHQWPATLVQPVGSPLSLECTVEGTSNPNLYWYRQAAGRGLQLLFYSVGIGQISSEVPQNLSASRPQDRQFILSSKKLLLSDSGFYLCAYHNREGANVLTFGAGSRLTVL.

The chain carries TRBV7-6 and TRBJ1-2, with D perhaps matching TRBD1 (6 bases). The V end lost 5 bases, the J end lost 6 bases, and 16 bases lay between the germline ends. The CDR3 is 14 amino acids. Germline V gene lookup returns CDR1 SGHVS and CDR2 FNYEAQ. CDR3 residues: CASSPQGGAHGYTF. The CDR3 DNA reads as TGTGCCAGCAGCCCACAGGGAGGGGCTCATGGCTACACCTTC. The whole variable domain, filled in from reference TRBV7-6 and TRBJ1-2, reads GAGVSQSPRYKVTKRGQDVALRCDPISGHVSLYWYRQALGQGPEFLTYFNYEAQQDKSGLPNDRFSAERPEGSISTLTIQRTEQRDSAMYRCASSPQGGAHGYTFGSGTRLTVV.

The genes are TRBV5-6 and TRBJ2-5, with 8 bases that match TRBD1. The CDR3 length is 15 residues. Trimming took 2 bases from V and 2 from J; bases not matched to a gene: 5. Per the germline V gene, CDR1 is SGHDT and CDR2 is YYEEEE. Written as DNA, the CDR3 is TGTGCCAGCAGCTTTCAGGGGGCAGGTCAAGAGACCCAGTACTTC. Translated, it gives CASSFQGAGQETQYF. Full variable domain (remainder filled in from reference TRBV5-6 and TRBJ2-5): DAGVTQSPTHLIKTRGQQVTLRCSPKSGHDTVSWYQQALGQGPQFIFQYYEEEERQRGNFPDRFSGHQFPNYSSELNVNALLLGDSALYLCASSFQGAGQETQYFGPGTRLLVL.

The chain has TRBV11-3 and TRBJ2-3, with 7 positions matching TRBD2. This CDR3 contains 17 residues. Germline loops: CDR1 SGHNT, CDR2 YENEEA. V lost 0 bases to trimming and J lost 4 bases; unmatched junction nucleotides: 10. The CDR3 DNA reads TGTGCCAGCAGCTTAGATCCGGTGGGGGGGAATGCAGATACGCAGTATTTT. Translation: CASSLDPVGGNADTQYF.

The chain links TRBV11-2 to TRBJ2-2; D perhaps matches TRBD1 (6 bases). Deletions cut 5 bases from V and 1 base from J, with 8 bases between. The CDR3 consists of 14 residues. Germline CDR1 SGHAT, CDR2 FQNNGV. CDR3 sequence: CASSRQENTGELFF. The CDR3 DNA is TGTGCCAGCAGCAGACAGGAGAACACCGGGGAGCTGTTTTTT.

This clone was picked up one time. The V call is TRBV11-3, the J call TRBJ2-7; 9 bases align to TRBD2. CDR1 SGHNT and CDR2 YENEEA come from the germline V gene. The CDR3 length is 14 residues. J was trimmed by 4 bases and V by 2 bases; bases with no gene match: 3. The CDR3 coding sequence is TGTGCCAGCAGCTTATATAGCGGGGGTTACGAGCAGTACTTC. Its protein product is CASSLYSGGYEQYF.

The chain combines TRBV7-3 with TRBJ2-1, with a tentative D call TRBD2 (5 bases). Looked up from germline, CDR1 is SGHTA and CDR2 is FQGTGA. Trimming took 8 bases from V and 0 from J, leaving 8 bases between them. The CDR3 spans 13 residues. Here the CDR3 reads CASSGSSYNEQFF. As DNA, the CDR3 is TGTGCCAGCTCGGGGAGCTCCTACAATGAGCAGTTCTTC.

CDR3 loop: CASSFRGRMNTEAFF. The CDR3 bases are TGTGCCAGCAGTTTCAGGGGCCGGATGAACACTGAAGCTTTCTTT. The J gene is TRBJ1-1, the V gene TRBV5-6; D may be TRBD1 (6 bases). Looked up from germline, CDR1 is SGHDT and CDR2 is YYEEEE. The CDR3 length is 15 residues. Trimming shortened V by 5 bases and J by 0 bases, and 14 bases separated the two germline ends.

V gene TRBV18 combines with J gene TRBJ1-4, with a tentative D call TRBD1 (6 bases). The V end lost 5 bases, the J end lost 2 bases, and 6 bases lay between the germline ends. The CDR3 is made up of 13 amino acids. The germline V gene has CDR1 KGHSH and CDR2 LQKENI. The CDR3 sequence: CASSTGTNEKLFF. Here the CDR3 DNA reads TGTGCCAGCTCAACAGGGACTAATGAAAAACTGTTTTTT.

The J gene is TRBJ1-4, the V gene TRBV11-2; D is unresolved. This CDR3 spans 16 amino acids. Per germline, CDR1 SGHAT and CDR2 FQNNGV. Deletions cut 5 bases from V and 0 bases from J, with 13 bases between. CDR3 in amino acids: CASSPGRTATNEKLFF. For the CDR3, the DNA is TGTGCCAGCAGCCCAGGCAGAACAGCAACTAATGAAAAACTGTTTTTT.

The genes are TRBV12-3 or TRBV12-4 and TRBJ2-2; D not certain. Trimming shortened V by 8 bases and J by 8 bases, and 12 bases separated the two germline ends. This CDR3 is built from 12 residues. Written as DNA, the CDR3 is TGTGCCAGCGTAGAACCCCCGGGGGAGCTGTTTTTT. Amino acids: CASVEPPGELFF.

This sequence joins TRBV9 and TRBJ1-5; D may be TRBD1 (6 bases). This CDR3 is 16 amino acids long. Trimming shortened V by 4 bases and J by 1 base, and 15 bases separated the two germline ends. Looked up from germline, CDR1 is SGDLS and CDR2 is YYNGEE. The CDR3 loop is CASSRGGGRSNQPQHF. In DNA form, the CDR3 reads TGTGCCAGCAGCCGAGGGGGGGGCCGGAGCAATCAGCCCCAGCATTTT. Based on the CDR3 plus reference TRBV9 and TRBJ1-5, the full variable domain is DSGVTQTPKHLITATGQRVTLRCSPRSGDLSVYWYQQSLDQGLQFLIQYYNGEERAKGNILERFSAQQFPDLHSELNLSSLELGDSALYFCASSRGGGRSNQPQHFGDGTRLSIL.